This record looks at one T cell receptor (beta chain) sequence and its context. What antigen it recognizes has not been identified. Base qualities were left out, and no much larger clone turns up one base away. The source of the sample is a study of CD8 T cells in ankylosing spondylitis (dated by TCRdb to the late 2010s). As for the study more broadly: The study profiled T cell receptor beta repertoires in healthy donors and ankylosing spondylitis patients to find disease-linked TCR variants. In total, the full study cohort was made up of 85 to 140 healthy donors and 25 to 30 ankylosing spondylitis patients. Samples of peripheral blood were taken, and for ankylosing spondylitis patients, synovial fluid was collected as well.

The junction shows trimming of 4 bases on V and 7 bases on J, and the gene matches do not reach 9 bases of it. From the cysteine up to the phenylalanine, the CDR3 has a length of 14 residues. The read is trimmed to its CDR3 DNA, 42 bases read in frame from base 1. As encoded in the germline V gene, CDR1 is SQVTM while CDR2 is ANQGSEA. The investigation overall reported the following: Some motif variants had previously been reported in the synovial fluid and blood of reactive arthritis patients, which suggests shared mechanisms of disease initiation. The disease-linked clones were reported as significantly enriched in matched synovial fluid samples from ankylosing spondylitis patients. In peripheral blood, the disease-linked clones were found at relatively low frequencies and had a CD8+ phenotype. A TCR beta motif of seven or eight highly homologous amino acid variants appeared characteristic of blood from ankylosing spondylitis patients.

Sequencer: Illumina MiSeq. Quantitative 5'-RACE with molecular barcodes was used to prepare TCR beta libraries. The study's own analysis went as follows. Disease-linked TCR variants were identified with a new computational method built on a probabilistic model of VDJ rearrangement. Using fastp trimming at Q25 and MiXCR clonotype assembly, TCRdb reanalyzed the public sequencing data and kept in-frame beta chains. Each entry is one CDR3 protein sequence, shown with its most common DNA and genes. The V and J calls and clone size come from TCRdb's table, not from the authors' own analysis. For this sample the table gives about 27,000 distinct CDR3 sequences, of which over 7% were detected only once. Around 30% of the sample is in the top ten clones.

This clonotype originated in a male donor with ankylosing spondylitis or in good health (not recorded which). Sequenced: blood. The chain employs TRBV29-1 and TRBJ2-1, with 8 middle bases fitting TRBD2. The bases read TGCAGCGTTGTCCCCAGCGGGGGAGGTAATGAGCAGTTCTTC. Its protein product is CSVVPSGGGNEQFF.